These 19 T cell receptor beta chains were all obtained from the same sample, sequenced in a study of blood T cell repertoires in COVID-19. Using immunoSEQ multiplex PCR, the repertoire was profiled, and TCRdb retains in-frame clones only, with some absent. This sample has some 670,000 clones, with about 87% found just once. What was sequenced was peripheral blood. All receptors come from a woman between 18 and 29 years old with acute or convalescent COVID-19.

The chain is built from TRBV18 and TRBJ1-2; perhaps TRBD1 as D (5 bases). This CDR3 spans 14 amino acids. CDR1 and CDR2 from the germline V gene are KGHSH and LQKENI. V gave up 3 bases and J gave up 3 bases, with 11 bases separating them. For the CDR3, the DNA is TGTGCCAGCTCACCTCAACAGGCCGACTATGGCTACACCTTC. Translating it yields CASSPQQADYGYTF.

A remark on this clone: Other DNA sequences in this specimen translate into the identical CDR3. The J gene is TRBJ1-5, the V gene TRBV27, with D unclear. The length of the CDR3 is 13 residues. V was trimmed by 3 bases and J by 4 bases, leaving 7 bases between them. Germline CDR1 reads MNHEY; CDR2 reads SMNVEV (reference sequence). CDR3 nucleotides: TGTGCCAGCAGTTTGGCGGGGAATCAGCCCCAGCATTTT. This translates into CASSLAGNQPQHF.

This clone has only a few counts. The chain links TRBV5-1 to TRBJ2-2; 7 bases are a match to TRBD2. The V and J ends lost 4 bases and 5 bases, in that order; junction bases with no gene match: 11. CDR1 and CDR2 from the germline V gene are SGHRS and YFSETQ. The CDR3 is 16 residues long. The CDR3 is CASSGQSGAGTGELFF. The DNA of the CDR3 is TGCGCCAGCAGCGGGCAGAGCGGGGCCGGAACCGGGGAGCTGTTTTTT.

The CDR3 region has the DNA TGCGCCAGCAGTCCCCCGGGACAGCCTCCGAACACTGAAGCTTTCTTT. As protein: CASSPPGQPPNTEAFF. V is TRBV10-1 and J is TRBJ1-1; 7 nucleotides agree with TRBD1. Germline V gives CDR1 WNHNN, CDR2 SYGVQD (reference sequence). Unmatched junction bases numbered 10, after V lost 5 bases and J lost 1 base. The CDR3 extends over 16 amino acids.

V and J are TRBV7-7 and TRBJ1-5, with D possibly matching TRBD1 (5 bases). Germline values: CDR1 SSHAT, CDR2 FNYEAQ (reference sequence). The CDR3 runs to 19 residues. V dropped 5 bases and J dropped 5 bases, with 28 bases sitting between them. In nucleotides, the CDR3 is TGTGCCAGCAGCCCTCGTTCGACAGCAATCTTCCCACCTTATCAGCCCCAGCATTTT. It is translated as CASSPRSTAIFPPYQPQHF. Together with reference TRBV7-7 and TRBJ1-5, the CDR3 gives the full variable domain: GAGVSQSPRYKVTKRGQDVTLRCDPISSHATLYWYQQALGQGPEFLTYFNYEAQPDKSGLPSDRFSAERPEGSISTLTIQRTEQRDSAMYRCASSPRSTAIFPPYQPQHFGDGTRLSIL.

The chain carries TRBV3-1 (or the pseudogene TRBV3-2) and TRBJ2-5, with a tentative D call TRBD1 (5 bases). The CDR3 loop spans 17 amino acids. Germline V lookup: CDR1 LGHDT, CDR2 YNNKEL (reference sequence). Trimming took off 3 bases at V and 3 bases at J, with 20 bases between the two ends. CDR3 in amino acids: CASSHGKQGKIKETQYF. CDR3 bases: TGTGCCAGCAGCCACGGCAAGCAGGGAAAAATTAAAGAGACCCAGTACTTC.

The chain recombines TRBV19 with TRBJ1-2, with TRBD1 identical over 7 bases. With V trimmed by 1 base and J by 4 bases, 9 bases remained unmatched. The CDR3 length is 16 residues. CDR1 is LNHDA, CDR2 SQIVND, per germline (reference sequence). CDR3 DNA sequence: TGTGCCAGTAGTATAGGATACAGGGGAGGTACCTATGGCTACACCTTC. This gives the protein CASSIGYRGGTYGYTF. The full variable domain, rest sourced from reference TRBV19 and TRBJ1-2, is DGGITQSPKYLFRKEGQNVTLSCEQNLNHDAMYWYRQDPGQGLRLIYYSQIVNDFQKGDIAEGYSVSREKKESFPLTVTSAQKNPTAFYLCASSIGYRGGTYGYTFGSGTRLTVV.

The V gene is TRBV7-2, the J gene TRBJ2-1; possibly TRBD1 for D (7 bases). Trimming took 1 base from V and 7 from J, leaving 14 bases between them. The CDR3 spans 15 residues. Germline lookup yields CDR1 SGHTA and CDR2 FQGNSA. CDR3 coding DNA: TGTGCCAGCAGCTTAGGGGGGGCCAGGGGGAATGAGCAGTTCTTC. Residues: CASSLGGARGNEQFF.

The chain couples TRBV3-1 (or the pseudogene TRBV3-2) to TRBJ2-3; D might be TRBD2 (7 bases). Between the trimmed V and J ends, which lost 6 bases and 2 bases, there was a span of 24 bases. Germline V CDR1 and CDR2: LGHDT, YNNKEL (reference sequence). CDR3 length: 18 residues. The CDR3 is CASSPSLGGRRSTDTQYF. As DNA, the CDR3 is TGTGCCAGCAGTCCCTCATTGGGGGGGCGTAGGTCCACAGATACGCAGTATTTT.

This clone was seen only once. This chain joins TRBV5-1 and TRBJ2-3; possibly TRBD2 for D (7 bases). V lost 0 bases, J lost 4 bases, and 12 bases lay in between. Germline CDR1 and CDR2: SGHRS and YFSETQ. The CDR3 runs 15 residues. CDR3 nucleotide sequence: TGCGCCAGCAGCTTGGGTGGGGGGGCACCAGATACGCAGTATTTT. Translated: CASSLGGGAPDTQYF. The variable domain in full, completed from reference TRBV5-1 and TRBJ2-3, reads KAGVTQTPRYLIKTRGQQVTLSCSPISGHRSVSWYQQTPGQGLQFLFEYFSETQRNKGNFPGRFSGRQFSNSRSEMNVSTLELGDSALYLCASSLGGGAPDTQYFGPGTRLTVL.

The chain employs TRBV20-1 and TRBJ1-1; D possibly corresponds to TRBD1 (5 bases). This CDR3 spans 12 amino acids. The germline gives CDR1 DFQATT, CDR2 SNEGSKA (reference sequence). Trimming shortened V by 3 bases and J by 7 bases, and 12 bases separated the two germline ends. The CDR3 region is CSASSGRGEAFF. Here the CDR3 DNA reads TGCAGTGCTAGTTCAGGGCGGGGTGAAGCTTTCTTT.

This chain's CDR3 is CASSLALQGTEAFF. DNA for the CDR3: TGCGCCAGCAGCTTGGCCCTGCAGGGCACTGAAGCTTTCTTT. V and J are TRBV5-1 and TRBJ1-1, with D possibly being TRBD1 (5 bases). CDR1 is SGHRS and CDR2 is YFSETQ in the germline V gene. The CDR3 is 14 residues long. The germline V and J ends were trimmed by 0 bases and 4 bases, with 10 bases remaining between them.

This chain uses TRBV4-1 with TRBJ1-1; D uncertain. Germline CDR1 MGHRA, CDR2 YSYEKL. Trimming stripped 1 base from V and 11 bases from J, with 17 bases between. The CDR3 is made up of 14 amino acids. The CDR3: CASSQGYGDSAAFF. The CDR3 bases are TGCGCCAGCAGCCAAGGGTACGGGGATTCAGCCGCTTTCTTT.

CDR3 coding DNA: TGTGCCAGCAGCTTGGGTCTGACAGCCTCTGGAAACACCATATATTTT. It encodes CASSLGLTASGNTIYF. This sequence joins TRBV11-2 and TRBJ1-3; a weak D match, TRBD1 (5 bases). This CDR3 has 16 amino acids. In germline, CDR1 is SGHAT, CDR2 FQNNGV. V was cut by 3 bases and J by 0 bases, with 12 bases left in between.

The chain is built from TRBV4-1 and TRBJ2-1; D unresolved. Deletions cut 1 base from V and 9 bases from J, with 13 bases between. The germline CDR1 and CDR2 sequences are MGHRA and YSYEKL. This CDR3 has 14 amino acids. The CDR3 loop reads CASSQASGLGEQFF. In DNA form, the CDR3 reads TGCGCCAGCAGCCAAGCTTCAGGTCTGGGTGAGCAGTTCTTC.

Details on this clone: One junction end disagrees with the germline gene, perhaps due to a read error. This sequence joins TRBV6-4 and TRBJ1-6; D gene ambiguous. The CDR3 sequence is 14 residues long. The V gene's germline CDR1 is MRHNA and CDR2 SNTAGT. The CDR3 DNA reads as TGTGCCAGCAGTTCGGACTCCGATAATTCACCCCTCCACTTT. Translating gives CASSSDSDNSPLHF.

This chain uses TRBV9 with TRBJ2-2; TRBD1 matches 7 bases. V trimming: 7 bases; J trimming: 5 bases; junction bases outside the gene matches: 8. The CDR3 sequence is 14 residues long. Germline V CDR1 and CDR2: SGDLS, YYNGEE. CDR3 coding DNA: TGTGCCAGCTCCGAGGGGGCAGGGACCGGGGAGCTGTTTTTT. This translates into CASSEGAGTGELFF.

V is TRBV7-9 and J is TRBJ2-5; 7 positions agree with TRBD2. Germline V gene sequence: CDR1 SEHNR, CDR2 FQNEAQ (reference sequence). The CDR3 is 15 residues long. V shed 1 base, J shed 2 bases, and the junction held 4 bases outside the gene matches. The CDR3 DNA sequence: TGTGCCAGCAGCTTAGAGGCGGGGGTGCAAGAGACCCAGTACTTC. This encodes CASSLEAGVQETQYF. Full variable domain (outside the CDR3, taken from reference TRBV7-9 and TRBJ2-5): DTGVSQNPRHKITKRGQNVTFRCDPISEHNRLYWYRQTLGQGPEFLTYFQNEAQLEKSRLLSDRFSAERPKGSFSTLEIQRTEQGDSAMYLCASSLEAGVQETQYFGPGTRLLVL.

The chain couples TRBV6-7 to TRBJ2-3; TRBD2 is a possible D gene (6 bases). TRBV6-7 is sorted into the ORF group, with uncertain function. The CDR3 totals 16 residues. The V end was cut by 2 bases, the J end by 3 bases, with 15 bases between. The CDR3 DNA is TGTGCCAGCAGTTACGGATTAGCGGTAGGGACAGATACGCAGTATTTT. This sequence encodes CASSYGLAVGTDTQYF.